These 30 T cell receptor beta chains were sequenced from one sample in a study of glioma-infiltrating T cells. The iRepertoire nested amplicon-rescue multiplex PCR amplified TCR alpha and beta CDR3s from RNA. One entry per CDR3 protein results from TCRdb running MiXCR on the multiplex PCR reads. This sample has around 90,000 distinct CDR3 sequences, with about 40% found just once. The source material was glioma tissue, nonneoplastic brain tissue, or PBMCs (not recorded which). These receptors were taken from a human donor with low-grade glioma or glioblastoma, undergoing nonglioma brain surgery, or in good health (not recorded which).

As concerns this clonotype: A much larger clone lies a single base off, so this may be a read error. V usage is TRBV7-2 and J usage is TRBJ1-5; 7 nucleotides agree with TRBD1. The ends lost 5 bases at V and 4 bases at J; junction bases unmatched: 8. The CDR3 consists of 15 residues. Germline CDR1 is SGHTA and CDR2 is FQGNSA. CDR3 in amino acids: CASSATGTDNQPQHF. In DNA form, the CDR3 reads TGTGCCAGCAGCGCTACCGGGACAGATAATCAGCCCCAGCATTTT.

The sample holds many counts of this clonotype. The chain uses TRBV2 and TRBJ2-1; D remains ambiguous. V dropped 6 bases and J dropped 4 bases, with 13 bases sitting between them. Germline values: CDR1 SNHLY, CDR2 FYNNEI. There are 14 residues in the CDR3. CDR3 bases: TGTGCCAGCAGCCTGGTCCCGATTTACAATGAGCAGTTCTTC. Translated: CASSLVPIYNEQFF.

This clonotype was seen only once. A read error is possible here, since a much larger clone lies one base away. Since the CDR3 does not end with the conserved phenylalanine or tryptophan, this likely comes from a read error. The chain has TRBV2 and TRBJ2-7, with 10 nucleotides matching TRBD1. This CDR3 is built from 13 residues. Germline CDR1 reads SNHLY; CDR2 reads FYNNEI. Trimming took 8 bases from V and 0 from J; bases not matched to a gene: 1. CDR3 region: CASWTGGSYEQYL. The CDR3, as DNA: TGTGCCAGCTGGACAGGGGGCTCCTACGAGCAGTACTTA.

This clonotype was picked up many times. The chain has TRBV19 and TRBJ1-1, with TRBD1 matching 7 bases. This CDR3 has 16 residues. The J segment lost 4 bases and the V segment lost 4 bases, leaving 12 bases of the junction unmatched. Looked up from germline, CDR1 is LNHDA and CDR2 is SQIVND (reference sequence). The CDR3 region is CASSTPNRGSGTEAFF. CDR3 sequence (DNA): TGTGCCAGTAGTACACCCAACAGGGGCTCAGGCACTGAAGCTTTCTTT. The full variable domain, completed using reference TRBV19 and TRBJ1-1, is DGGITQSPKYLFRKEGQNVTLSCEQNLNHDAMYWYRQDPGQGLRLIYYSQIVNDFQKGDIAEGYSVSREKKESFPLTVTSAQKNPTAFYLCASSTPNRGSGTEAFFGQGTRLTVV.

Ten or more counts support this clonotype. The CDR3 loop reads CASSHPGTGEYEQYF. DNA for the CDR3: TGCGCCAGCAGCCATCCCGGGACAGGGGAATACGAGCAGTACTTC. This sequence joins TRBV4-1 and TRBJ2-7; 10 nucleotides match TRBD1. The CDR3 loop spans 15 amino acids. V gave up 3 bases and J gave up 4 bases; unmatched junction bases: 6. Germline CDR1 reads MGHRA; CDR2 reads YSYEKL.

As for this clonotype: It is likely a read error, because the conserved phenylalanine at the end of the CDR3 is missing. The gene calls are TRBV10-2 and TRBJ2-5, with D possibly being TRBD2 (6 bases). Trimming stripped 6 bases from V and 5 bases from J, with 16 bases between. The CDR3 consists of 14 residues. Germline lookup yields CDR1 WSHSY and CDR2 SAAADI. CDR3 loop: CASSPAGVGETQYL. In DNA form, the CDR3 reads TGCGCCAGCAGCCCAGCGGGTGTGGGTGAGACCCAGTACCTC.

J is TRBJ2-1 and V is TRBV5-1; D unclear. The CDR3 spans 15 residues. V shed 6 bases and J shed 8 bases, with 21 bases lying between them. Germline CDR1 is SGHRS and CDR2 is YFSETQ. CDR3 DNA: TGCGCCAGCACAAGAGGCGGAACTCGTCACGATGAGCAGTTCTTC. Translating gives CASTRGGTRHDEQFF.

Regarding this clonotype: The junction shows a germline mismatch at one end, possibly a read error. The J gene is TRBJ2-3, the V gene TRBV27, with D perhaps matching TRBD2 (6 bases). The CDR3 covers 13 residues. Germline CDR1 MNHEY, CDR2 SMNVEV (reference sequence). In DNA form, the CDR3 reads TGTGCAAGCAGCCTAAGATGGGGGGATACGAAGTATTTT. Encoded protein: CASSLRWGDTKYF.

In this sample, this clonotype turned up many times. V usage is TRBV20-1 and J usage is TRBJ2-2, with 7 bases fitting TRBD1. V trimming: 3 bases; J trimming: 1 base; junction bases outside the gene matches: 5. CDR3 size: 15 residues. Per germline, CDR1 DFQATT and CDR2 SNEGSKA (reference sequence). DNA for the CDR3: TGCAGTGCTAGGGCGGACAGGCAGAACACCGGGGAGCTGTTTTTT. Amino acids: CSARADRQNTGELFF.

This clonotype was detected ten times or more. The chain uses TRBV7-3 and TRBJ2-1; no clear D gene. The germline CDR1 and CDR2 sequences are SGHTA and FQGTGA. CDR3 length equals 16 residues. With 4 bases removed from V and 4 bases from J, the gap between germline ends came to 17 bases. In DNA form, the CDR3 reads TGTGCCAGCAGCTCCTCTGAAACCTTGAGGTACAATGAGCAGTTCTTC. This sequence encodes CASSSSETLRYNEQFF.

As for this clonotype: One end of the junction is discordant with germline, which a read error may explain. The chain joins TRBV7-9 to TRBJ2-5; D may match TRBD1 or TRBD2 (5 bases each). There are 15 residues in the CDR3. CDR1 SEHNR and CDR2 FQNEAQ come from the germline V gene (reference sequence). This CDR3 is CASSLNPPGPETQYF. The CDR3 DNA reads TGTGCCAGCAGCTTAAACCCACCGGGGCCAGAGACACAGTACTTC.

The chain uses TRBV6-2 or TRBV6-3 and TRBJ2-7; no clear D gene. V was clipped by 3 bases and J by 0 bases, with 18 bases between them. Looked up from germline, CDR1 is MNHEY and CDR2 is SVGEGT. This CDR3 comprises 17 residues. The CDR3: CASSYLPVHDISYEQYF. CDR3 nucleotides: TGTGCCAGCAGTTATCTTCCGGTACACGACATCTCCTACGAGCAGTACTTC.

Ten or more counts support this clonotype. The chain employs TRBV4-1 and TRBJ1-1; D is possibly TRBD1 (5 bases). There are 15 residues in the CDR3. Trimming stripped 1 base from V and 3 bases from J, with 12 bases between. The V gene's germline CDR1 is MGHRA and CDR2 YSYEKL. The CDR3, as DNA: TGCGCCAGCAGCCAAGGTGTTTTGGGGGACACTGAAGCTTTCTTT. This sequence encodes CASSQGVLGDTEAFF.

Notes on this clonotype: A read error may explain this, as a much larger clone is one base away. The V call is TRBV5-1, the J call TRBJ2-3; unclear D gene. Looked up from germline, CDR1 is SGHRS and CDR2 is YFSETQ. This CDR3 region has 14 residues. CDR3: CASSPEPSTDTRYF. In DNA, the CDR3 is TGCGCCAGCAGCCCCGAGCCGAGCACAGATACGCGGTATTTT.

This clonotype was observed at least ten times. The rearrangement links TRBV6-1 to TRBJ2-5; D not resolved. The CDR3 spans 13 residues. Per germline, CDR1 MNHNS and CDR2 SASEGT. V was trimmed by 6 bases and J by 2 bases, leaving 10 bases between them. CDR3 sequence reads: CASSRAGQETQYF. CDR3 bases: TGTGCCAGCAGCCGCGCCGGGCAAGAGACCCAGTACTTC.

In regard to this clonotype: Since the CDR3 does not end with the conserved phenylalanine or tryptophan, this likely comes from a read error. No DNA is shown, since the ends of the CDR3 on it are uncertain; the CDR3 is the one TCRdb lists. This chain joins TRBV5-4 and TRBJ2-1. 15 amino acids form the CDR3, both terminal residues included. The germline gives CDR1 SGHNT, CDR2 YYREEE (reference sequence). CDR3 protein: CASSLGSAEYNEKFL.

The rearrangement uses TRBV4-1 and TRBJ2-7; 7 positions match TRBD1. The CDR3 loop spans 13 amino acids. Germline loops: CDR1 MGHRA, CDR2 YSYEKL. Unmatched junction bases numbered 2, after V lost 1 base and J lost 5 bases. The CDR3 sequence: CASSQGQGHEQYF. For the CDR3, the DNA is TGCGCCAGCAGCCAAGGACAGGGCCACGAGCAGTACTTC.

The chain is built from TRBV25-1 and TRBJ1-1; a possible D gene is TRBD1 (5 bases). The V and J ends lost 4 bases and 0 bases respectively, with 6 bases between them. CDR3 length: 13 amino acids. Germline V gives CDR1 MGHDK, CDR2 SYGVNS. CDR3 DNA: TGTGCCAGCAGTGGGGGCTTGAACACTGAAGCTTTCTTT. Protein sequence: CASSGGLNTEAFF.

With respect to this clonotype: A read error may explain this, as a much larger clone is one base away. V and J are TRBV19 and TRBJ2-3; maybe TRBD2 (6 bases). This CDR3 has 16 amino acids. CDR1 LNHDA and CDR2 SQIVND come from the germline V gene (reference sequence). The V end lost 6 bases, the J end lost 4 bases, and 20 bases lay between the germline ends. The CDR3 DNA follows: TGTGCCAGTAGACCAAGACTAGAGGGAGAATCAGATACGCAGTATTTT. This translates into CASRPRLEGESDTQYF.

V gene TRBV28 combines with J gene TRBJ1-1, with D uncertain. Germline V CDR1 and CDR2: MDHEN, SYDVKM. The V end lost 8 bases, the J end lost 1 base, and 11 bases lay between the germline ends. The CDR3 length is 13 residues. CDR3 nucleotide sequence: TGTGCCAGCGCCGGAAGAAAGAACACTGAAGCTTTCTTT. This encodes CASAGRKNTEAFF. The full variable domain, rest sourced from reference TRBV28 and TRBJ1-1, is DVKVTQSSRYLVKRTGEKVFLECVQDMDHENMFWYRQDPGLGLRLIYFSYDVKMKEKGDIPEGYSVSREKKERFSLILESASTNQTSMYLCASAGRKNTEAFFGQGTRLTVV.

This clonotype was recorded at least ten times. J is TRBJ2-7 and V is TRBV25-1; tentative D call: TRBD1 (6 bases). CDR1 MGHDK and CDR2 SYGVNS come from the germline V gene. Trimming removed 2 bases from V and 1 base from J, with 9 bases in between. The CDR3 extends over 14 amino acids. The CDR3 loop is CASSEPGQSYEQYF. The DNA for the CDR3 is TGTGCCAGCAGTGAACCCGGACAGTCCTACGAGCAGTACTTC.

This clonotype was observed at least ten times. The genes are TRBV2 and TRBJ1-5; D is unclear. Trimming removed 2 bases at V and 6 bases at J, with 5 bases between. The CDR3 is 12 amino acids. The germline V gene has CDR1 SNHLY and CDR2 FYNNEI. The DNA for the CDR3 is TGTGCCAGCAGTGAATCAGGTCAGCCCCAGCATTTT. This translates into CASSESGQPQHF.

To note about this clonotype: The CDR3 does not end in the conserved phenylalanine or tryptophan, so this is likely a read error. The V gene is TRBV20-1, the J gene TRBJ1-1; TRBD1 matches at 7 bases. This CDR3 region has 16 residues. The germline CDR1 and CDR2 sequences are DFQATT and SNEGSKA (reference sequence). With V trimmed by 6 bases and J by 4 bases, 17 bases remained unmatched. The CDR3 sequence: CSADDQVTGRSTEAFS. CDR3 coding DNA: TGCAGTGCCGACGATCAGGTGACAGGGCGGAGCACTGAAGCTTTCTCT.

This clonotype is a singleton in its sample. This CDR3 is missing its conserved last phenylalanine or tryptophan, likely due to a read error. The limits of the CDR3 on the DNA are not certain, so only TCRdb's listed CDR3 is given. The V gene is TRBV20-1, the J gene TRBJ1-1. Germline V lookup: CDR1 DFQATT, CDR2 SNEGSKA (reference sequence). The CDR3 adds up to 14 amino acids, both ends counted. CDR3 amino acids: CSARDGRTNTETFS.

Of note for this clonotype: At one of its ends the junction is not consistent with the germline gene, which may arise from a read error. This chain joins TRBV4-1 and TRBJ2-1; 7 bases agree with TRBD2. Per germline, CDR1 MGHRA and CDR2 YSYEKL. The length of the CDR3 is 17 residues. The CDR3 bases are TGTGCCAGCAGCCAAGCTCCGACTAGCTGTACCTACAATGAGCAGTTCTTC. It codes for CASSQAPTSCTYNEQFF.

The chain carries TRBV27 and TRBJ1-6; no reliable D call. The length of the CDR3 is 12 residues. V was cut by 7 bases and J by 9 bases, with 10 bases left in between. Germline CDR1 and CDR2: MNHEY and SMNVEV (reference sequence). The CDR3 protein is CASIAGVSPLHF. The DNA for the CDR3 is TGTGCCAGCATCGCAGGTGTTTCACCCCTCCACTTT.

This clonotype was detected many times. The chain recombines TRBV20-1 with TRBJ2-5; 8 bases line up with TRBD2. This CDR3 has 15 amino acids. Germline assignment: CDR1 DFQATT and CDR2 SNEGSKA (reference sequence). V gave up 2 bases and J gave up 5 bases; unmatched junction bases: 10. The DNA of the CDR3 is TGCAGTGCTAGAAAAGCGGGAGAGCCGAGGGAGACCCAGTACTTC. This sequence encodes CSARKAGEPRETQYF.

At least ten counts were recorded for this clonotype. The CDR3 coding sequence is TGCAGTGCTAGCGATCCGATGACGGGGGTCAATGAGCAGTTCTTC. It translates to CSASDPMTGVNEQFF. The V gene is TRBV20-1, the J gene TRBJ2-1, with D perhaps matching TRBD2 (6 bases). Trimming took off 3 bases at V and 6 bases at J, with 18 bases between the two ends. The V gene's germline CDR1 is DFQATT and CDR2 SNEGSKA (reference sequence). There are 15 residues in the CDR3.

The chain recombines TRBV6-2 or TRBV6-3 with TRBJ2-1, with 12 bases aligning to TRBD2. Unmatched junction bases numbered 11, after V lost 7 bases and J lost 7 bases. There are 16 residues in the CDR3. CDR1 and CDR2 (germline): MNHEY, SVGEGT. The chain's CDR3 is CASTLASGGARNEQFF. The CDR3 DNA follows: TGTGCCAGCACCCTAGCTAGCGGGGGGGCCAGGAATGAGCAGTTCTTC.

Only one count was recorded for this clonotype. At one of its ends the junction is not consistent with the germline gene, which may arise from a read error. The chain carries TRBV27 and TRBJ1-5, with D possibly matching TRBD1 (5 bases). Germline V gene sequence: CDR1 MNHEY, CDR2 SMNVEV (reference sequence). The CDR3 runs to 14 residues. CDR3 in amino acids: CASSLAAGTQPLHF. CDR3 DNA sequence: TGTGCCAGCAGTTTAGCGGCAGGGACTCAGCCCCTGCATTTT.